This is a list of T cell receptor beta chains from one sample in a study of cytomegalovirus exposure and HLA in healthy donors. Libraries were prepared by immunoSEQ multiplex PCR; TCRdb keeps only in-frame clonotypes and omits some of them. The sample records hundreds of thousands of clones, 86% being singletons. The specimen sequenced was PBMCs. All receptors derive from a woman aged 30 to 39 in good health and CMV-seropositive. CDR3s include the opening cysteine and the closing phenylalanine or tryptophan. The order of the fields is clone size, V gene, J gene, D gene, CDR3 DNA, CDR3 protein. D genes are given only for firm matches. The size field is filled for only some rows; it gives once, few, many or a size class.

clone size: few; V gene: TRBV6-1; J gene: TRBJ1-2; D gene: NA; CDR3 DNA: TGTGCCAGCGTCCAGGGTCTTATCTATGGCTACACCTTC; CDR3 protein: CASVQGLIYGYTF
clone size: few; V gene: TRBV4-1; J gene: TRBJ1-5; D gene: NA; CDR3 DNA: TGCGCCAGCAGCCAAGAGCGGGGGGGGAGCAATCAGCCCCAGCATTTT; CDR3 protein: CASSQERGGSNQPQHF
clone size: NA; V gene: TRBV5-1; J gene: TRBJ1-2; D gene: NA; CDR3 DNA: TGCGCCAGCAGCTTAAAAGGCGGGGGGGGGAATGGCTACACCTTC; CDR3 protein: CASSLKGGGGNGYTF
clone size: NA; V gene: TRBV5-1; J gene: TRBJ2-1; D gene: NA; CDR3 DNA: TGCGCCAGCAGCTTCGGGTTGGGAACCCAGGGTTACAATGAGCAGTTCTTC; CDR3 protein: CASSFGLGTQGYNEQFF
clone size: NA; V gene: TRBV4-2; J gene: TRBJ1-2; D gene: NA; CDR3 DNA: TGTGCCAGCACGCTAAAGGGCCAGGGAGCGGGTGGCTACACCTTC; CDR3 protein: CASTLKGQGAGGYTF
clone size: NA; V gene: TRBV7-9; J gene: TRBJ2-3; D gene: TRBD2; CDR3 DNA: TGTGCCAGCAGCTTAGTCTTAGCGGGAGCGGCAGATACGCAGTATTTT; CDR3 protein: CASSLVLAGAADTQYF
clone size: once; V gene: TRBV5-1; J gene: TRBJ2-1; D gene: NA; CDR3 DNA: TGCGCCAGCAGCTTGGTTTTGGAGCGGGTTGAGCAGTTCTTC; CDR3 protein: CASSLVLERVEQFF
clone size: NA; V gene: TRBV6-1; J gene: TRBJ1-2; D gene: NA; CDR3 DNA: TGTGCCAGCAGTGATGAAGGGGTGCCCGCCTATGGCTACACCTTC; CDR3 protein: CASSDEGVPAYGYTF
clone size: NA; V gene: TRBV28; J gene: TRBJ2-5; D gene: TRBD1; CDR3 DNA: TGTGCCAGCAGTTTAAGGTCAGGGGGCAGAGAGACCCAGTACTTC; CDR3 protein: CASSLRSGGRETQYF
clone size: once; V gene: TRBV19; J gene: TRBJ2-2; D gene: TRBD1; CDR3 DNA: TGTGCCAGTAGAGGGACAGTCTCCACCGGGGAGCTGTTTTTT; CDR3 protein: CASRGTVSTGELFF
clone size: NA; V gene: TRBV4-2; J gene: TRBJ2-1; D gene: TRBD2; CDR3 DNA: TGTGCCAGCAGCCAAGATCGGGAGGGCTACAATGAGCAGTTCTTC; CDR3 protein: CASSQDREGYNEQFF
clone size: NA; V gene: TRBV5-1; J gene: TRBJ2-5; D gene: NA; CDR3 DNA: TGCGCCAGCAGCCTGGTCGGGATCTCCGAAGAGACCCAGTACTTC; CDR3 protein: CASSLVGISEETQYF
clone size: NA; V gene: TRBV5-1; J gene: TRBJ2-3; D gene: NA; CDR3 DNA: TGCGCCAGCAGCTTGAGGGGGAGTTTGAGCACAGATACGCAGTATTTT; CDR3 protein: CASSLRGSLSTDTQYF
clone size: NA; V gene: TRBV19; J gene: TRBJ1-5; D gene: TRBD1; CDR3 DNA: TGTGCCAGTAGTATGGGACAGGTTAGCAATCAGCCCCAGCATTTT; CDR3 protein: CASSMGQVSNQPQHF
clone size: NA; V gene: TRBV7-9; J gene: TRBJ2-7; D gene: NA; CDR3 DNA: TGTGCCAGCAGCTTCGGGGGCAGGGAGGGCGAGCAGTACTTC; CDR3 protein: CASSFGGREGEQYF
clone size: NA; V gene: TRBV6-6; J gene: TRBJ2-2; D gene: NA; CDR3 DNA: TGTGCCAGCAGTTACATTGGGGGCGTGGACACCGGGGAGCTGTTTTTT; CDR3 protein: CASSYIGGVDTGELFF
clone size: NA; V gene: TRBV7-8; J gene: TRBJ2-5; D gene: TRBD1; CDR3 DNA: TGTGCCAGCAGCTACAATACCGGGACAGAGCAAGAGACCCAGTACTTC; CDR3 protein: CASSYNTGTEQETQYF
clone size: NA; V gene: TRBV5-1; J gene: TRBJ1-5; D gene: NA; CDR3 DNA: TGCGCCAGCAGCTTGGCCGTGAATCAGCCCCAGCATTTT; CDR3 protein: CASSLAVNQPQHF
clone size: NA; V gene: TRBV2; J gene: TRBJ1-1; D gene: TRBD1; CDR3 DNA: TGTGCCAGCAGCCGGGACAGGGGCCCCGAAGCTTTCTTT; CDR3 protein: CASSRDRGPEAFF
clone size: once; V gene: TRBV11-3; J gene: TRBJ2-5; D gene: TRBD1; CDR3 DNA: TGTGCCAGCAAAAGGGGGCCCGACCAAGAGACCCAGTACTTC; CDR3 protein: CASKRGPDQETQYF
clone size: NA; V gene: TRBV5-4; J gene: TRBJ1-3; D gene: NA; CDR3 DNA: TGTGCCAGCAGCTTGGACAGTGGGCTCTCTGGAAACACCATATATTTT; CDR3 protein: CASSLDSGLSGNTIYF
clone size: NA; V gene: TRBV5-1; J gene: TRBJ1-1; D gene: TRBD1; CDR3 DNA: TGCGCCAGCAGCTCCTTAGCAGGGGGCTACACTGAAGCTTTCTTT; CDR3 protein: CASSSLAGGYTEAFF
clone size: NA; V gene: TRBV6-6; J gene: TRBJ1-1; D gene: NA; CDR3 DNA: TGTGCCAGCAGTTACTCGAAAGGGGACACTGAAGCTTTCTTT; CDR3 protein: CASSYSKGDTEAFF
clone size: NA; V gene: TRBV30; J gene: TRBJ2-7; D gene: TRBD2; CDR3 DNA: TGTGCCTGGAGTATAACGGGGGGGAGGTGGTACGAGCAGTACTTC; CDR3 protein: CAWSITGGRWYEQYF
clone size: NA; V gene: TRBV5-1; J gene: TRBJ2-1; D gene: TRBD2; CDR3 DNA: TGCGCCAGCAGCCCAACGACGGGACTAGCGTTGATGGATGAGCAGTTCTTC; CDR3 protein: CASSPTTGLALMDEQFF
clone size: NA; V gene: TRBV6-1; J gene: TRBJ1-4; D gene: NA; CDR3 DNA: TGTGCCAGCAGTGAAGTTAGGTTGGGGGCGATCGATAATGAAAAACTGTTTTTT; CDR3 protein: CASSEVRLGAIDNEKLFF
clone size: NA; V gene: TRBV18; J gene: TRBJ2-3; D gene: TRBD1; CDR3 DNA: TGTGCCAGCTCATCCGGGACAGGGAGGACAGATACGCAGTATTTT; CDR3 protein: CASSSGTGRTDTQYF
clone size: few; V gene: TRBV27; J gene: TRBJ1-5; D gene: NA; CDR3 DNA: TGTGCCAGCAGATCCACGTATCAGGGAGGGGACCAGCCCCAGCATTTT; CDR3 protein: CASRSTYQGGDQPQHF
clone size: few; V gene: TRBV2; J gene: TRBJ1-1; D gene: NA; CDR3 DNA: TGTGCCAGCAGTGAATACAGGCCCGACACTGAAGCTTTCTTT; CDR3 protein: CASSEYRPDTEAFF
clone size: NA; V gene: TRBV6-1; J gene: TRBJ1-5; D gene: TRBD1; CDR3 DNA: TGTGCCAGCAGTGACTCAGGGGGAGGACAGCCCCAGCATTTT; CDR3 protein: CASSDSGGGQPQHF
clone size: NA; V gene: TRBV9; J gene: TRBJ1-2; D gene: TRBD1; CDR3 DNA: TGTGCCAGCAGCGCCACCGGGACAGGGGAGGTTTATGGCTACACCTTC; CDR3 protein: CASSATGTGEVYGYTF
clone size: NA; V gene: TRBV6-1; J gene: TRBJ1-2; D gene: NA; CDR3 DNA: TGTGCCAGCATCCGGGACAAAGCAAACTATGGCTACACCTTC; CDR3 protein: CASIRDKANYGYTF
clone size: NA; V gene: TRBV6-6; J gene: TRBJ2-1; D gene: TRBD2; CDR3 DNA: TGTGCCAGCAGCTCTAGCGGGCAATACAATGAGCAGTTCTTC; CDR3 protein: CASSSSGQYNEQFF
clone size: NA; V gene: TRBV2; J gene: TRBJ2-3; D gene: TRBD2; CDR3 DNA: TGTGCCAGCAGCGGAACAAGCCAGACTAGCGGGAGCACAGATACGCAGTATTTT; CDR3 protein: CASSGTSQTSGSTDTQYF
clone size: NA; V gene: TRBV5-1; J gene: TRBJ1-2; D gene: NA; CDR3 DNA: TGCGCCAGCAGCTTGGATACAGGGAAACGTGGGTATGGCTACACCTTC; CDR3 protein: CASSLDTGKRGYGYTF
clone size: NA; V gene: TRBV27; J gene: TRBJ2-1; D gene: TRBD2; CDR3 DNA: TGTGCCAGCAAAGGGCGGGAGATCGGCTACAATGAGCAGTTCTTC; CDR3 protein: CASKGREIGYNEQFF